The clone carrying this T cell receptor (beta chain) appeared once. This entry is derived from a study of blood T cell repertoires in COVID-19. Study context: Sample material is recorded as cDNA or gDNA derived from T cells, B-cell-depleted T cells, or PBMCs.

Germline-derived CDR1 and CDR2 are MNHEY and SMNVEV (reference sequence). CDR3 size: 14 residues. V was pared by 6 bases and J by 8 bases, with 17 bases between. The method was immunoSEQ multiplex PCR; TCRdb's version includes in-frame clones alone and lacks a portion of them. In the table there are about 60,000 clones, roughly 90% of which are singletons. Sequencing used peripheral blood. The sequence came from a human donor with acute or convalescent COVID-19. The donor label of this sample is uncertain. This chain joins TRBV27 and TRBJ2-1, with a weak D call TRBD1 (5 bases). CDR3 protein: CASSLRPDIHEQFF. In nucleotides, the CDR3 is TGTGCCAGCAGCCTACGTCCGGACATCCATGAGCAGTTCTTC.